This T cell receptor beta chain was recovered during a study of blood T cell repertoires in COVID-19. Overall study: Samples taken during acute and convalescent COVID-19 were collected in the United States, Italy and Spain. From T cells, B-cell-depleted T cells, or PBMCs came the material, which was cDNA or gDNA.

Germline CDR1 is SGHTS and CDR2 is YDEGEE. The CDR3 covers 18 residues. The trim removed 4 bases at V and 3 bases at J, leaving 7 bases unmatched. In the original processing: Amplification from reference gene primers served as the basis for estimated nucleated cell counts. The protocol was immunoSEQ multiplex PCR, while the TCRdb copy is restricted to in-frame clones and leaves out a portion. The V and J calls and clone size are taken from that table; D and trimming were inferred from the DNA. The sample holds hundreds of thousands of clones; about 87% are singletons and the top ten take approximately 2.4%. Study members were between about 18 and 95 years old and lived in 24 US regions.

This sequence originates from a woman in her 30s with acute COVID-19. The material sequenced was PBMCs or T cells enriched from blood (not recorded which). This sequence joins TRBV5-8 and TRBJ2-1, with 16 nucleotides matching TRBD2. In DNA form, the CDR3 reads TGTGCCAGCAGCCCGGACGGGACTAGCGGGGGGGGCTACAATGAGCAGTTCTTC. Protein: CASSPDGTSGGGYNEQFF.